Reported below is one TCR beta chain. This specimen comes from a study of cytomegalovirus exposure and HLA in healthy donors. V lost 9 bases to trimming and J lost 8 bases, with 16 bases between them. From germline, CDR1 is MNHNS and CDR2 SASEGT. CDR3 size: 13 residues. Vbeta (60) and Jbeta (13) primers were used in the PCR. Method: immunoSEQ multiplex PCR; TCRdb's copy keeps in-frame clones and lacks some. This sample has under 200,000 clones, with approximately 80% found just once. The TCR sequence derives from a woman between 45 and 60 years old in good health and CMV-seronegative. The chain has TRBV6-1 and TRBJ1-4, with D perhaps matching TRBD1 (6 bases). The specimen sequenced was PBMCs. The CDR3 sequence is CASRIHTGEKLFF. For the CDR3, the DNA is TGTGCCAGTCGTATACATACAGGGGAAAAACTGTTTTTT.